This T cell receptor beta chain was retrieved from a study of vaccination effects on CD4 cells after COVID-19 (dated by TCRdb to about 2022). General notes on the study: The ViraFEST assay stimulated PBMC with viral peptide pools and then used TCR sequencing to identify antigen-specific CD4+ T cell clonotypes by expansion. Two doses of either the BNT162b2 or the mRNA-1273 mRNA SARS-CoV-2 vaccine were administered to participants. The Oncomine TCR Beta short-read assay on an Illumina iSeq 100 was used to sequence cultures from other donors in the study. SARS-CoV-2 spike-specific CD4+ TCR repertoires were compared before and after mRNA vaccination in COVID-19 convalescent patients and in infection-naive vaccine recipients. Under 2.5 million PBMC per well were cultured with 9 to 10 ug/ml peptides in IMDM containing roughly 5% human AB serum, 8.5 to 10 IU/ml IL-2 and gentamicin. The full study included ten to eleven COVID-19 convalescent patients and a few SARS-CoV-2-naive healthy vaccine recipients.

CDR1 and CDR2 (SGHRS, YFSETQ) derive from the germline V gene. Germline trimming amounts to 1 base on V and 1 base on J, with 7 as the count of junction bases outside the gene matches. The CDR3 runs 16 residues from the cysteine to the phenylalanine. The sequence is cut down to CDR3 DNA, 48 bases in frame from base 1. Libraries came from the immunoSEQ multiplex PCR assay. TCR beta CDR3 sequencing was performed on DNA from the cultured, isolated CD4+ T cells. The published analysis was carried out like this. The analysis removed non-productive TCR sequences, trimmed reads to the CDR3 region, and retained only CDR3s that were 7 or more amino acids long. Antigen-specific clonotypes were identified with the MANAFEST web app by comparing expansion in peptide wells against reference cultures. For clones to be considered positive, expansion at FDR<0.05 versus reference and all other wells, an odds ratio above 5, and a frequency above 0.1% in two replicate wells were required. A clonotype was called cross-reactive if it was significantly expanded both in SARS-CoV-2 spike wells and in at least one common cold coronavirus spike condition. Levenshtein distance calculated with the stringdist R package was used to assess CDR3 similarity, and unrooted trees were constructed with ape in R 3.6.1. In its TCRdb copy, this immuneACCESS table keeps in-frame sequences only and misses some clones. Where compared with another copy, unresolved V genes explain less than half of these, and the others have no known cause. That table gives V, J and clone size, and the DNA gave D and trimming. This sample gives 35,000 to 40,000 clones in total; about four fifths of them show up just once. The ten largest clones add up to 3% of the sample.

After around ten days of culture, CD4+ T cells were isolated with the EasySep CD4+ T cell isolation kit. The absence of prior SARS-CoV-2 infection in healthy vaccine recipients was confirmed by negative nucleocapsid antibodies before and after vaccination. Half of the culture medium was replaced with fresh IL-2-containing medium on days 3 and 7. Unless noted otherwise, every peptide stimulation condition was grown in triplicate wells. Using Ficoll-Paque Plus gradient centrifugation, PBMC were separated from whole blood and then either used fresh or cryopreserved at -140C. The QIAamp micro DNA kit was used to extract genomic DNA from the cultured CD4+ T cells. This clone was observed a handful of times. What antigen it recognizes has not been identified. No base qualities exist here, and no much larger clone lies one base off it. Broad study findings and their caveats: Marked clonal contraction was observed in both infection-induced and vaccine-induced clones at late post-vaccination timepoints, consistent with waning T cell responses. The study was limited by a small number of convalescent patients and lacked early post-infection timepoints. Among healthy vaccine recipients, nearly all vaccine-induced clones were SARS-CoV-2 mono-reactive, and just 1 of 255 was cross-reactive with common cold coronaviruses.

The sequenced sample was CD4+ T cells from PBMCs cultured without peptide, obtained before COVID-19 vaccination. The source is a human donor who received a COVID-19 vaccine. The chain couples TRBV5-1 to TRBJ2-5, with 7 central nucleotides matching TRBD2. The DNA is TGCGCCAGCAGCTTGAGGGCTAGCGGTACCCAAGAGACCCAGTACTTC. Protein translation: CASSLRASGTQETQYF. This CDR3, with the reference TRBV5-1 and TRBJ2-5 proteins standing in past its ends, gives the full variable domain KAGVTQTPRYLIKTRGQQVTLSCSPISGHRSVSWYQQTPGQGLQFLFEYFSETQRNKGNFPGRFSGRQFSNSRSEMNVSTLELGDSALYLCASSLRASGTQETQYFGPGTRLLVL.